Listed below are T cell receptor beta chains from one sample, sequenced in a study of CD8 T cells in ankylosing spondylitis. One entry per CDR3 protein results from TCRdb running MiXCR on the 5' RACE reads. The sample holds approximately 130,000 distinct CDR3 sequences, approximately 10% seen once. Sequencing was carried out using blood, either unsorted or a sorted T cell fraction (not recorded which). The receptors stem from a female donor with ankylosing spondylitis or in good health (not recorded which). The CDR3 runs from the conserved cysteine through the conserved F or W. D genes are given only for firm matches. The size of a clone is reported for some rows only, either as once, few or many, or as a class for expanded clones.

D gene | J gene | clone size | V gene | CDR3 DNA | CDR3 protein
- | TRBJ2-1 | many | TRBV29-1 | TGCAGCGTTGTGGAAAACAGCTACAATGAGCAGTTCTTC | CSVVENSYNEQFF
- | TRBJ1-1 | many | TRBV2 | TGTGCCAGCAGGGGATATAGGAACACTGAAGCTTTCTTT | CASRGYRNTEAFF
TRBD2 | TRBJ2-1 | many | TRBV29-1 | TGCAGCGTTGCTAGCGGGAGGGCCGGGGATGAGCAGTTCTTC | CSVASGRAGDEQFF
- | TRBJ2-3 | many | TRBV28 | TGTGCCAGCAGTTCAACACGAGATACGCAGTATTTT | CASSSTRDTQYF
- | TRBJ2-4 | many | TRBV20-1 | TGCAGTGCTAGAGAAGGAGACCCAAAGAACATTCAGTACTTC | CSAREGDPKNIQYF
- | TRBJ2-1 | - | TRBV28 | TGTGCCAGCAGAACCTTATTGCGGGGCAATGAGCAGTTCTTC | CASRTLLRGNEQFF
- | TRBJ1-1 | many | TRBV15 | TGTGCCACCAGCCCAAGGGAGGCCCTCGGAGCTTTCTTT | CATSPREALGAFF
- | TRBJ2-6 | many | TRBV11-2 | TGTGCCAGCAGCCCCACAGGGTCGGTCTTTGGGGCCAACGTCCTGACTTTC | CASSPTGSVFGANVLTF
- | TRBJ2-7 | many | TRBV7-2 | TGTGCCAGCAGCTTAAGGGGCCAAGAGGGTTACGAGCAGTACTTC | CASSLRGQEGYEQYF
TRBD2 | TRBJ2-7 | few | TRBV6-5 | TGTGCCAGCAGTTACTTGAGCGGGAGTTACTACGAGCAGTACTTC | CASSYLSGSYYEQYF
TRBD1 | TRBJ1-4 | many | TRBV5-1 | TGCGCCAGCAGCTTGGCAGACAGGGAAAAAGGTGAAAAACTGTTTTTT | CASSLADREKGEKLFF
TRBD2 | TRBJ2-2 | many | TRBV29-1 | TGCAGCGCGGGGAGGGGGAACACCGGGGAGCTGTTTTTT | CSAGRGNTGELFF
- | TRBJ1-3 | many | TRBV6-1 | TGTGCCAGCAGTGAGCTTTGGATCGGTGGAAACACCATATATTTT | CASSELWIGGNTIYF
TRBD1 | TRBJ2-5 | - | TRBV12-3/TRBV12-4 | TGTGCCAGCACTGATGGGACAGGGGTTTTGGAGACCCAGTACTTC | CASTDGTGVLETQYF
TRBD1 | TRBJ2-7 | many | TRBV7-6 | TGTGCCAGCAGCCTGGGACAGGGGGGCTACGAGCAGTACTTC | CASSLGQGGYEQYF
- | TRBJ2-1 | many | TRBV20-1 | TGCAGTGCCCTGGGGGACTTTCTAAATGAGCAGTTCTTC | CSALGDFLNEQFF
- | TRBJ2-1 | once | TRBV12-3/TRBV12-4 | TGTGCCAGCAGTTTAGGGTTTTTCAACGAGCAGTTCTTC | CASSLGFFNEQFF
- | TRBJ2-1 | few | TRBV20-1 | TGCAGTGCTAGCCCCGGGGATGAGCAGTTCTTC | CSASPGDEQFF
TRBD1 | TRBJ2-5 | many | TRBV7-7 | TGTGCCAGCAGCTCGGACAGGGGGGTGGAGACCCAGTACTTC | CASSSDRGVETQYF
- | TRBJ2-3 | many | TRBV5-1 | TGCGCCAGCAGCTTGGTGGTGGGATCGGATACGCAGTATTTT | CASSLVVGSDTQYF
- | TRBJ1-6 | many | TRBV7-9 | TGTGCCAGCAGCATCAGGGGTGAGAATTCACCCCTCCACTTT | CASSIRGENSPLHF
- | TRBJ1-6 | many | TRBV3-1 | TGTGCCAGCAGCCAACAGGCTGCATCACCCCTCCACTTT | CASSQQAASPLHF
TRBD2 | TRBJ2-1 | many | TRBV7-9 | TGTGCCAGCAGCCCGCGGGGGAGCTCCTACAATGAGCAGTTCTTC | CASSPRGSSYNEQFF
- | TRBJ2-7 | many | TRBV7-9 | TGTGCCAGCAGCTTTGAGGCTAGCGAATACTACGAGCAGTACTTC | CASSFEASEYYEQYF
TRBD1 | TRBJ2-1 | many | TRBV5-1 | TGCGCCAGCAGCCTAAGACAGGGGGTCTACAATGAGCAGTTCTTC | CASSLRQGVYNEQFF
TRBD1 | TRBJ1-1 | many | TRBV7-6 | TGTGCCAGCAGCGTGGGGACAGGGGGCGCGGGTGAAGCTTTCTTT | CASSVGTGGAGEAFF
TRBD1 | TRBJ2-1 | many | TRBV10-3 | TGTGCCATCAGGACAGGGGGCGCGTATGAGCAGTTCTTC | CAIRTGGAYEQFF
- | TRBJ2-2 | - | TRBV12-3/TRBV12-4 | TGTGCCAGCCACTTAGATACGGGGAGTAACACCGGGGAGCTGTTTTTT | CASHLDTGSNTGELFF
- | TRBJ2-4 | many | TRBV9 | TGTGCCAGCAGCGTTGGTGGAGGGCGCTTAGACATTCAGTACTTC | CASSVGGGRLDIQYF
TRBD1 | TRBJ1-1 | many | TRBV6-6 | TGTGCCAGCAGTTCCACGACAGGGCATAAAAACACTGAAGCTTTCTTT | CASSSTTGHKNTEAFF
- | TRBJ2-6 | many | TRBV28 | TGTGCCAGCAGTACCGCTCGGTCTGGGGCCAACGTCCTGACTTTC | CASSTARSGANVLTF
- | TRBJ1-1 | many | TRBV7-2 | TGTGCCAGCAGCTTAGCAGGACAGAACACTGAAGCTTTCTTT | CASSLAGQNTEAFF
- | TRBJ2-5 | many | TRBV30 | TGTGCCTGGAGTGTATCCCAGGGGAAGGGGGAGACCCAGTACTTC | CAWSVSQGKGETQYF
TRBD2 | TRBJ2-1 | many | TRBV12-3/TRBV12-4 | TGTGCCAGCAGTTCACTAGCGGAGATGTACAATGAGCAGTTCTTC | CASSSLAEMYNEQFF
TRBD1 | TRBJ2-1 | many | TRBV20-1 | TGCAGTGCTTCCCGGGACAGGGGCATGGGTGAGCAGTTCTTC | CSASRDRGMGEQFF
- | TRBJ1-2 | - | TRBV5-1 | TGCGCCAGCAGCCCACTACCCGGGACCATCTATGGCTACACCTTC | CASSPLPGTIYGYTF
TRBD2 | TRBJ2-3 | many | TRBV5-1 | TGCGCCAGCAGCCTTAGACTAGCGGGACCCACAGATACGCAGTATTTT | CASSLRLAGPTDTQYF
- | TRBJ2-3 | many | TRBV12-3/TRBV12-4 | TGTGCCAGCAGCCGACAACCTGTAGATACGCAGTATTTT | CASSRQPVDTQYF
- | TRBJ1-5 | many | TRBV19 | TGTGCCAGTACTGAGGGAAACAATCAGCCCCAGCATTTT | CASTEGNNQPQHF
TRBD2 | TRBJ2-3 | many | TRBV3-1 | TGTGCCAGCAGCCTTACTAGCGGACACACAGATACGCAGTATTTT | CASSLTSGHTDTQYF
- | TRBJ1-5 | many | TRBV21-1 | TGTGCCAGCAGCAAAGGCGCAGGAGGGTGCAATCAGCCCCAGCATTTT | CASSKGAGGCNQPQHF
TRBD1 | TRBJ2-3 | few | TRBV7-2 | TGTGCCAGCAGCTTAGCCTCCGGGACAGGGGGCTGGGATACGCAGTATTTT | CASSLASGTGGWDTQYF
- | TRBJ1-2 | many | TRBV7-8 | TGTGCCAGCAGCACACAACAGATAACCTATGGCTACACCTTC | CASSTQQITYGYTF
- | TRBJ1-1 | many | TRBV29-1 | TGCAGCGTTGAAGCCCGGGGCGGAGAAGCTTTCTTT | CSVEARGGEAFF
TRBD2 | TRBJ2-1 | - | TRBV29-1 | TGCAGCGGCCCCGGGACTAGCGGGAGTGAGCAGTTCTTC | CSGPGTSGSEQFF
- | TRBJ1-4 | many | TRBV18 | TGTGCCAGCTCATCGGGACACCGAGGTGAAAAACTGTTTTTT | CASSSGHRGEKLFF